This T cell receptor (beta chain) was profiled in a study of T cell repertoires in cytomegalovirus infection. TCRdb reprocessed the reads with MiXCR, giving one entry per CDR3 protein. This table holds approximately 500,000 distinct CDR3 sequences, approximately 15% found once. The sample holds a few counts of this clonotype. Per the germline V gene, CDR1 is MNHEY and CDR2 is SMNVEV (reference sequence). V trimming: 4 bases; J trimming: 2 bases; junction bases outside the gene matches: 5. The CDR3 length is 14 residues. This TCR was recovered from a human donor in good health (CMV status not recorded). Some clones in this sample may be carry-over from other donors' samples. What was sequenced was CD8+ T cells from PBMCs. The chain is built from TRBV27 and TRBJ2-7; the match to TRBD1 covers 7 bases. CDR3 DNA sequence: TGTGCCAGCAGTTCAGGGGGAAGCGCCTACGAGCAGTACTTC. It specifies CASSSGGSAYEQYF.